One and the same sample provided the 14 T cell receptor beta chains below, sequenced in a study of siplizumab effects on memory and regulatory T cells. Profiled with immunoSEQ multiplex PCR; TCRdb holds only in-frame clones, not every one. The sample comprises some 120,000 clones, 94% of which are singletons, and around 1.5% rests with the top ten. Sequenced material: non-Treg CD4+ T cells sorted from blood. These receptors were collected from a human donor in good health.

This clone appeared once. The chain links TRBV11-3 to TRBJ2-7, with D maybe TRBD1 (6 bases). Germline CDR1 and CDR2: SGHNT and YENEEA. V was pared by 6 bases and J by 0 bases, with 15 bases between. The CDR3 consists of 15 residues. The CDR3, as DNA: TGTGCCAGCAGTCCGGACAGTGGTAGCTCCTACGAGCAGTACTTC. This sequence encodes CASSPDSGSSYEQYF.

Notes on this clone: It is unclear where the CDR3 begins or ends on the DNA, so no DNA is shown, and the CDR3 is as TCRdb lists it. The chain joins TRBV30 to TRBJ2-1; the table gives TRBD1 as D, unverified against the DNA. Per germline, CDR1 GTSNPN and CDR2 SVGIG (reference sequence). A total of 11 residues make up the CDR3, ends included. CDR3 residues: CAWSIWGQGIF.

J is TRBJ1-5 and V is TRBV5-8; D gene unclear. V was pared by 0 bases and J by 3 bases, with 7 bases between. The germline gives CDR1 SGHTS, CDR2 YDEGEE. This CDR3 has 14 residues. The CDR3 protein is CASSLAGYNQPQHF. The CDR3, as DNA: TGTGCCAGCAGCTTGGCTGGCTACAATCAGCCCCAGCATTTT.

This chain connects TRBV5-1 to TRBJ2-3; D is perhaps TRBD1 (6 bases). The CDR3 spans 15 residues. Trimming took 4 bases from V and 3 from J, leaving 15 bases between them. The V gene's germline CDR1 is SGHRS and CDR2 YFSETQ. DNA for the CDR3: TGCGCCAGCAGCCCCGGGACACCGGAAACAGATACGCAGTATTTT. Translating gives CASSPGTPETDTQYF. Combining the CDR3 with reference TRBV5-1 and TRBJ2-3 gives the whole variable domain KAGVTQTPRYLIKTRGQQVTLSCSPISGHRSVSWYQQTPGQGLQFLFEYFSETQRNKGNFPGRFSGRQFSNSRSEMNVSTLELGDSALYLCASSPGTPETDTQYFGPGTRLTVL.

This clone was seen a single time. This chain joins TRBV2 and TRBJ2-1; 8 nucleotides align to TRBD1. V gave up 6 bases and J gave up 9 bases; unmatched junction bases: 7. CDR3 size: 13 residues. Germline V gene sequence: CDR1 SNHLY, CDR2 FYNNEI. This chain's CDR3 is CASRADRDFEQFF. The CDR3 bases are TGTGCCAGCAGGGCGGACAGGGATTTTGAGCAGTTCTTC. Supplemented by reference TRBV2 and TRBJ2-1, the full variable domain reads EPEVTQTPSHQVTQMGQEVILRCVPISNHLYFYWYRQILGQKVEFLVSFYNNEISEKSEIFDDQFSVERPDGSNFTLKIRSTKLEDSAMYFCASRADRDFEQFFGPGTRLTVL.

Written as DNA, the CDR3 is TGTGCCAGCAGCTACAGAGGGAGGGGCAAAAACATTCAGTACTTC. Translated, it gives CASSYRGRGKNIQYF. The chain links TRBV7-2 to TRBJ2-4; 7 bases align to TRBD2. J gave up 3 bases and V 4 bases, and 6 bases lay outside the gene matches. Germline assignment: CDR1 SGHTA and CDR2 FQGNSA. The CDR3 sequence is 15 residues long.

V and J are TRBV19 and TRBJ2-7, with 7 positions matching TRBD2. CDR1 is LNHDA, CDR2 SQIVND, per germline (reference sequence). V trimming: 5 bases; J trimming: 2 bases; junction bases outside the gene matches: 6. This CDR3 has 14 amino acids. The CDR3 sequence: CASSAQRGPYEQYF. For the CDR3, the DNA is TGTGCCAGTAGTGCCCAGCGGGGACCCTACGAGCAGTACTTC.

The CDR3 coding sequence is TGTGCCAGCTCACCACGCGTCACGAGCTCCTACAATGAGCAGTTCTTC. Amino acids: CASSPRVTSSYNEQFF. The chain uses TRBV18 and TRBJ2-1, with unresolved D. Germline-derived CDR1 and CDR2 are KGHSH and LQKENI. This CDR3 spans 16 amino acids. V gave up 1 base and J gave up 0 bases, with 10 bases separating them.

This clone was observed a few times. The same CDR3 is also encoded by other DNA sequences in this sample. The rearrangement uses TRBV29-1 and TRBJ2-2; D perhaps matches TRBD1 (5 bases). V lost 3 bases and J 1 base, leaving 6 bases between the germline ends. CDR1 and CDR2 from the germline V gene are SQVTM and ANQGSEA. This CDR3 has 13 amino acids. The CDR3 sequence is CSVDRGNTGELFF. CDR3 nucleotides: TGCAGCGTTGATAGGGGGAACACCGGGGAGCTGTTTTTT.

This chain uses TRBV7-2 with TRBJ2-3; D is unresolved. The ends were cut back, 4 bases at V and 0 bases at J, with 5 bases in the middle. Germline lookup yields CDR1 SGHTA and CDR2 FQGNSA. This CDR3 region has 13 residues. CDR3: CASSYLSTDTQYF. As DNA, the CDR3 is TGTGCCAGCAGCTACCTTAGCACAGATACGCAGTATTTT.

The chain recombines TRBV19 with TRBJ2-2, with 8 nucleotides matching TRBD1. CDR3 length equals 14 residues. The germline CDR1 and CDR2 sequences are LNHDA and SQIVND (reference sequence). The junction had 5 bases not matched to a gene; V was cut back by 6 bases and J by 5 bases. CDR3 loop: CASRATGGTGELFF. CDR3 in DNA: TGTGCCAGTAGGGCCACAGGGGGAACCGGGGAGCTGTTTTTT.

This chain links TRBV14 with TRBJ1-1; no clear D gene. The V end was cut by 1 base, the J end by 2 bases, with 5 bases between. Germline V gives CDR1 SGHDN, CDR2 FVKESK. This CDR3 region has 13 residues. Here the CDR3 DNA reads TGTGCCAGCAGCCAAGGGCCTAACACTGAAGCTTTCTTT. Translation: CASSQGPNTEAFF.

This rearrangement joins TRBV16 to TRBJ2-7, with 9 bases matching TRBD1. Per the germline V gene, CDR1 is KGHSY and CDR2 is FQNENV. This CDR3 is 15 amino acids long. V lost 4 bases and J lost 3; bases outside the gene matches: 7. The CDR3 here is CASSPLDRGGYEQYF. Written as DNA, the CDR3 is TGTGCCAGCAGCCCCTTGGACAGGGGAGGCTACGAGCAGTACTTC.

The J gene is TRBJ2-3, the V gene TRBV5-4; either TRBD1 or TRBD2 may fit D (5 bases each). The CDR3 consists of 16 residues. Trimming removed 4 bases from V and 2 bases from J, with 17 bases in between. Germline V gives CDR1 SGHNT, CDR2 YYREEE (reference sequence). The CDR3 region has the DNA TGTGCCAGCAGCCGAGGGGCGGATTCTGACACAGATACGCAGTATTTT. Amino acid sequence: CASSRGADSDTDTQYF.